The present TCR beta chain was sequenced within a study of T cells in Graves' hyperthyroidism and ophthalmopathy. Points from the study as a whole: Progression to ophthalmopathy was predicted a median of approximately 6.4 months early. Most expanded thyroid clonotypes above 0.001 recurred in blood.

TCR beta CDR3 regions were amplified from RNA. First-round RT-PCR with HTBI primers amplified the TCR CDR3 region. MiXCR was run by TCRdb on the multiplex PCR reads, yielding one entry per CDR3 protein. The repertoire holds 600,000 to 750,000 distinct CDR3 sequences, with around 16% as singletons. This clonotype has a count of ten or more. Its antigen is unidentified. V lost 5 bases and J lost 6; bases outside the gene matches: 10. From germline, CDR1 is SNHLY and CDR2 FYNNEI. The CDR3 runs to 15 residues. The sequence derives from a man aged 45-65 years with Graves' hyperthyroidism. The sample taken for sequencing was blood. The chain combines TRBV2 with TRBJ2-3, with 8 bases matching TRBD2. CDR3 sequence (DNA): TGTGCCAGCAGTAGGCCGGGAGGGCCCTCCGATACGCAGTATTTT. Its protein is CASSRPGGPSDTQYF.